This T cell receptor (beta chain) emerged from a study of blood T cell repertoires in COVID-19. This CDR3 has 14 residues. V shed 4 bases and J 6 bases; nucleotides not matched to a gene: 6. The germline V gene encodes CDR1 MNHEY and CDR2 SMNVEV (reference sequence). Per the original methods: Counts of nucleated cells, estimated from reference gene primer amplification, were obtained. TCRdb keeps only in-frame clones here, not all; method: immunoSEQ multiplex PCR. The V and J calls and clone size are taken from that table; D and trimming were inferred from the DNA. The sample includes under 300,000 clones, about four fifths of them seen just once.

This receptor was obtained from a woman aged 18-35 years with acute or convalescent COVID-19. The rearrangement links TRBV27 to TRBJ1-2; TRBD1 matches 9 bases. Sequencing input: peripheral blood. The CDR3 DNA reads TGTGCCAGCAGTTATACCGGGACAGGGCATGGCTACACCTTC. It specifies CASSYTGTGHGYTF.